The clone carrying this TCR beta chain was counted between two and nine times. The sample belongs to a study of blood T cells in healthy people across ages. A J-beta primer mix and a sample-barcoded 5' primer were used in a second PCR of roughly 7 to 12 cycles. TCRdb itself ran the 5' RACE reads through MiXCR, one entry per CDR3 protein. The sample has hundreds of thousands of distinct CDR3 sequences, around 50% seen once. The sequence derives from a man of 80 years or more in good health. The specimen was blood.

CDR3 sequence (DNA): TGTGCCAGCAGCCAAGACAGGGACCGATACGAGCAGTACTTC. This translates into CASSQDRDRYEQYF. The chain has TRBV4-2 and TRBJ2-7; TRBD1 or TRBD2 may be the D gene (5 bases each). V was clipped by 0 bases and J by 4 bases, with 10 bases between them. Per germline, CDR1 LGHNA and CDR2 YNFKEQ. The CDR3 runs to 14 residues.